This TCR beta chain was profiled in a study of cytomegalovirus exposure and HLA in healthy donors. On the study more broadly: The roughly 110 validation repertoires matched the 600 to 700 first-cohort repertoires in platform, a later analysis reported.

V trimming: 2 bases; J trimming: 1 base; junction bases outside the gene matches: 5. There are 16 residues in the CDR3. Germline CDR1 reads MDHEN; CDR2 reads SYDVKM. Study-level results: As was reported, the classifier diagnosed cytomegalovirus status with high specificity and sensitivity. Rarity marked most TCR sequences, yet some public TCRs occurred in many donors. Testing in vitro showed a few CMV-associated chains specific for CMV antigens.

Turning to this clone: Its antigen remains unknown.

Method: immunoSEQ multiplex PCR; TCRdb's copy keeps in-frame clones and lacks some. Among around 70,000 clones listed, about 93% were seen once. This chain uses TRBV28 with TRBJ2-7, with 10 nucleotides matching TRBD2. This receptor was taken from a woman aged 18-29 years in good health and CMV-seropositive. The sequenced sample consisted of PBMCs. CDR3 in amino acids: CASSLDQLAGSYEQYF. The CDR3 DNA reads TGTGCCAGCAGTTTAGATCAACTAGCGGGATCCTACGAGCAGTACTTC.